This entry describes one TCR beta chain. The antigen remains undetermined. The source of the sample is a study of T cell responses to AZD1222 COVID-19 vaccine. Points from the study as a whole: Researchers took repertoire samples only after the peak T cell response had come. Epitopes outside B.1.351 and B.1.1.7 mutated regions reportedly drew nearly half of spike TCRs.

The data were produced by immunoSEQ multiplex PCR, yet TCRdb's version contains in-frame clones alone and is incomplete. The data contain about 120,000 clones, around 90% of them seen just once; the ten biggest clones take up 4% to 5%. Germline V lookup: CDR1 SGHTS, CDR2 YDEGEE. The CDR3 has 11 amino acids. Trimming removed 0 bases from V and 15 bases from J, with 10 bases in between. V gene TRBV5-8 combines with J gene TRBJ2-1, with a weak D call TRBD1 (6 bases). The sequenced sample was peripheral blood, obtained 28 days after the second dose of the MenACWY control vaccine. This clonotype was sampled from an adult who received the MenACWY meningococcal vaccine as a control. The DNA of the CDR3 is TGTGCCAGCAGCTTGGGGGCAGGGGTGTTCTTC. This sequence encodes CASSLGAGVFF.